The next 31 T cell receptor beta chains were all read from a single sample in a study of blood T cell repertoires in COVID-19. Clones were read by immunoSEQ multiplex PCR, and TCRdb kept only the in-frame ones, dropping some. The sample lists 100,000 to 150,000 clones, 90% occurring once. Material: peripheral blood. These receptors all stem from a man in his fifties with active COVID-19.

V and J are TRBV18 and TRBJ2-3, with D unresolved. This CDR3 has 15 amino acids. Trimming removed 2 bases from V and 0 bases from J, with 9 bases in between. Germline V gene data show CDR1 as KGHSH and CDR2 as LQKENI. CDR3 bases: TGTGCCAGCTCACCAACCGGGTCCAGCACAGATACGCAGTATTTT. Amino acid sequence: CASSPTGSSTDTQYF.

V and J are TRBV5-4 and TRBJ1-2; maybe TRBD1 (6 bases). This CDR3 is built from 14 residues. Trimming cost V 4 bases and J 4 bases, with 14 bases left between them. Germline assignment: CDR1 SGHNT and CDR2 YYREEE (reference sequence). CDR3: CASSLRGFGYGYTF. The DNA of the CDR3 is TGTGCCAGCAGCCTCAGGGGTTTCGGCTATGGCTACACCTTC.

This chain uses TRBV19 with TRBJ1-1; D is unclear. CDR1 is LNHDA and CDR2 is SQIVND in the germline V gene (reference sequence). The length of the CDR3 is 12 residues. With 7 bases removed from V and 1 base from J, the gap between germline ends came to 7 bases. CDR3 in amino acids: CASIKANTEAFF. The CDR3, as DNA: TGTGCCAGTATAAAAGCGAACACTGAAGCTTTCTTT. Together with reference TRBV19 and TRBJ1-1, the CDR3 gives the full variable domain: DGGITQSPKYLFRKEGQNVTLSCEQNLNHDAMYWYRQDPGQGLRLIYYSQIVNDFQKGDIAEGYSVSREKKESFPLTVTSAQKNPTAFYLCASIKANTEAFFGQGTRLTVV.

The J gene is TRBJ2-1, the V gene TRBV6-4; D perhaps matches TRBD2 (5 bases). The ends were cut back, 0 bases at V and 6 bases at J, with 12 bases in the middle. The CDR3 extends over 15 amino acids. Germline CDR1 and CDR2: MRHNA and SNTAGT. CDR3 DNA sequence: TGTGCCAGCAGTGACTCGTTCGGGGAATTCAATGAGCAGTTCTTC. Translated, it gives CASSDSFGEFNEQFF.

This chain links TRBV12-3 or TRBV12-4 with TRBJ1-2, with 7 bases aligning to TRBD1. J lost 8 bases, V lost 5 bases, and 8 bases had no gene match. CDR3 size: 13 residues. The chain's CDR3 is CASSKGAGKGYTF. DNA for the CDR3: TGTGCCAGCAGTAAGGGGGCAGGGAAAGGCTACACCTTC.

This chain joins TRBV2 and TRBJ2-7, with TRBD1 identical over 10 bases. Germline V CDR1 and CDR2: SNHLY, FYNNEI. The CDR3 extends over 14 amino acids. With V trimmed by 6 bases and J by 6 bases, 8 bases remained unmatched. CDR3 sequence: CASRPDRGPGEQYV. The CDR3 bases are TGTGCCAGCAGGCCAGACAGGGGGCCAGGCGAGCAGTACGTC.

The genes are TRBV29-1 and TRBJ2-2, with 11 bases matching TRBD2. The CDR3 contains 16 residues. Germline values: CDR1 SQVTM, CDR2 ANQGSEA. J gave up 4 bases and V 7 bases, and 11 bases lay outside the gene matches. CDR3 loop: CSAHSLAGEGTGELFF. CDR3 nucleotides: TGCAGCGCCCACTCACTAGCGGGGGAAGGCACCGGGGAGCTGTTTTTT.

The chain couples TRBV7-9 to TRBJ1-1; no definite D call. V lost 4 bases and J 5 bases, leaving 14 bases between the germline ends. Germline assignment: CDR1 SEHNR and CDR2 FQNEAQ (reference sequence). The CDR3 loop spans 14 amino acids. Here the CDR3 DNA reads TGTGCCAGCAGCTCTGTCCGGAGCGGGACTGAAGCTTTCTTT. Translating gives CASSSVRSGTEAFF.

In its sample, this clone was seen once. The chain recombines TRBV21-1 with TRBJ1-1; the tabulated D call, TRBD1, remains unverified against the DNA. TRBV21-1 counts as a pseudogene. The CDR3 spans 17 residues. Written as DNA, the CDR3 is TGTGCCAGCAGCAACTCCCTGGGACACCCAAGGAACACTGAAGCTTTCTTT. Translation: CASSNSLGHPRNTEAFF.

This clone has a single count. The CDR3 loop reads CATSREDRAGEQFF. The CDR3 DNA reads TGTGCCACCAGCAGAGAGGACAGGGCGGGTGAGCAGTTCTTC. The chain couples TRBV15 to TRBJ2-1; TRBD1 aligns across 8 bases. This CDR3 has 14 residues. Germline trimming cut 0 bases from V and 9 bases from J; bases unmatched to any gene: 4. Germline V gene data show CDR1 as LNHNV and CDR2 as YYDKDF (reference sequence).

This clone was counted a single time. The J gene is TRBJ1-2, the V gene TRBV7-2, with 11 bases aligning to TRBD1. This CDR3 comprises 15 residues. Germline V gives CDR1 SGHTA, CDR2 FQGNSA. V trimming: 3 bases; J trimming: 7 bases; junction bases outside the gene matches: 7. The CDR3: CASSFDGQGAGGYTF. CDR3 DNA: TGTGCCAGCAGCTTTGATGGACAGGGGGCAGGTGGCTACACCTTC.

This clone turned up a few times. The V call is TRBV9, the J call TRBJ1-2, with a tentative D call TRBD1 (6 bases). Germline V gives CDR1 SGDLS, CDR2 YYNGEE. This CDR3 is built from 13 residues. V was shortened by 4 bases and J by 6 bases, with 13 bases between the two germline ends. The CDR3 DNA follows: TGTGCCAGCAGCCCCGGGACAAGAGATGGCTACACCTTC. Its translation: CASSPGTRDGYTF. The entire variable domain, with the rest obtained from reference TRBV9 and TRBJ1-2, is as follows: DSGVTQTPKHLITATGQRVTLRCSPRSGDLSVYWYQQSLDQGLQFLIQYYNGEERAKGNILERFSAQQFPDLHSELNLSSLELGDSALYFCASSPGTRDGYTFGSGTRLTVV.

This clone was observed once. The CDR3 protein is CASSLVGRGEETQYF. The CDR3 nucleotides are TGTGCCAGCAGCTTAGTAGGCAGAGGAGAAGAGACCCAGTACTTC. The chain links TRBV7-9 to TRBJ2-5; no firm D call. This CDR3 is 15 amino acids long. Germline values: CDR1 SEHNR, CDR2 FQNEAQ (reference sequence). Between the trimmed V and J ends, which lost 1 base and 3 bases, there was a span of 12 bases.

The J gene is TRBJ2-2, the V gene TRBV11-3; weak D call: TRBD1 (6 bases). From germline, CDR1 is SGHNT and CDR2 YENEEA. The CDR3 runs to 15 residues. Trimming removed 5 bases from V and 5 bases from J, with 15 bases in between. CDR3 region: CASSHRTEGTGELFF. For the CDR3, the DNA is TGTGCCAGCAGCCATCGGACAGAGGGTACCGGGGAGCTGTTTTTT.

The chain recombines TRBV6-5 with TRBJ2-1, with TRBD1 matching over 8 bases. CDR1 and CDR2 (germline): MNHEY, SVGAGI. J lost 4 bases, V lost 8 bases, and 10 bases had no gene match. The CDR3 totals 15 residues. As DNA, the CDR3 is TGTGCCAGCCTAATAGACAGGGGATTATACAATGAGCAGTTCTTC. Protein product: CASLIDRGLYNEQFF.

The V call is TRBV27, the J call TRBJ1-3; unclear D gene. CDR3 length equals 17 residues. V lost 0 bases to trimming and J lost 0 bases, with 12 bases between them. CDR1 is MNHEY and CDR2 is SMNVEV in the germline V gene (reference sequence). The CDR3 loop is CASSLSPHLSSGNTIYF. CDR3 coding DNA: TGTGCCAGCAGTTTATCACCCCATTTGAGCTCTGGAAACACCATATATTTT.

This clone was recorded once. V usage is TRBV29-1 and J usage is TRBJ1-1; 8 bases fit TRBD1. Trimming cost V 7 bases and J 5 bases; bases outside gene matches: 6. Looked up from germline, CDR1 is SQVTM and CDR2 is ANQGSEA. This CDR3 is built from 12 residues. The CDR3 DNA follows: TGCAGCGGTGGACAGGGTCGAACTGAAGCTTTCTTT. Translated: CSGGQGRTEAFF.

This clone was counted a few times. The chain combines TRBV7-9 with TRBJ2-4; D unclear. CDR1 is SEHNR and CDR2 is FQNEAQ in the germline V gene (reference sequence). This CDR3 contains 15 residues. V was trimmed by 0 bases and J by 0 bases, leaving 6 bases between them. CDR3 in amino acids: CASSLATVAKNIQYF. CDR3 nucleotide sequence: TGTGCCAGCAGCTTAGCGACTGTAGCCAAAAACATTCAGTACTTC.

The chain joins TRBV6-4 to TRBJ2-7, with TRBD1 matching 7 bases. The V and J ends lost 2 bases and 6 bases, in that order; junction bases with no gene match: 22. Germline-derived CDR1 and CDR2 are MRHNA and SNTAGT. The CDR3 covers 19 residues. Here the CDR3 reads CASSDPPDRVRPPQREQYF. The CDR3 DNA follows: TGTGCCAGCAGTGACCCCCCCGACAGGGTACGACCGCCCCAACGCGAGCAGTACTTC.

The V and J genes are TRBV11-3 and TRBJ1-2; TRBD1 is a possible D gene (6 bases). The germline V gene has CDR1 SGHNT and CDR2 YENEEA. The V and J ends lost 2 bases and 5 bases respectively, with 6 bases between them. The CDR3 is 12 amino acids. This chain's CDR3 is CASSLTGYGYTF. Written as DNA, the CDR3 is TGTGCCAGCAGCTTAACAGGGTATGGCTACACCTTC.

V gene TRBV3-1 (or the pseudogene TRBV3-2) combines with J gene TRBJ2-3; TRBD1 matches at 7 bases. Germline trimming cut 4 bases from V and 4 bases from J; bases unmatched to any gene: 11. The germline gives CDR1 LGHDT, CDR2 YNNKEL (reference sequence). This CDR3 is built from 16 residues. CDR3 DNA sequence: TGTGCCAGCAGCCTCGGGACAGAATTGCTGGCAGATACGCAGTATTTT. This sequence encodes CASSLGTELLADTQYF.

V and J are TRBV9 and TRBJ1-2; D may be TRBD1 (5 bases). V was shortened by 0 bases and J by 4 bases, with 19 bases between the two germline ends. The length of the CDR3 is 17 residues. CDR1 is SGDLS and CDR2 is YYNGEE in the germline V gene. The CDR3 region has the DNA TGTGCCAGCAGCGTAGGAGGTGGGGCCCAAAACACCTATGGCTACACCTTC. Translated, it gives CASSVGGGAQNTYGYTF.

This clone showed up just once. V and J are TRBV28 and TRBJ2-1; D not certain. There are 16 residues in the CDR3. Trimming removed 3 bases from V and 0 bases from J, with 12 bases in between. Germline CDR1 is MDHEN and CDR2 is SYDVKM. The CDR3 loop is CASSFLGSTSYNEQFF. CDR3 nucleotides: TGTGCCAGCAGTTTTCTAGGTAGTACCTCCTACAATGAGCAGTTCTTC.

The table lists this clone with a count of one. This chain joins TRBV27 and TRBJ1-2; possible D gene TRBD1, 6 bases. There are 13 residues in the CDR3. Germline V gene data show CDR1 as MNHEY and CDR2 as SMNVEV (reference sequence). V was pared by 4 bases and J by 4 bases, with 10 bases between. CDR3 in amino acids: CASSSGQSYGYTF. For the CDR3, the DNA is TGTGCCAGCAGTTCCGGACAGAGCTATGGCTACACCTTC.

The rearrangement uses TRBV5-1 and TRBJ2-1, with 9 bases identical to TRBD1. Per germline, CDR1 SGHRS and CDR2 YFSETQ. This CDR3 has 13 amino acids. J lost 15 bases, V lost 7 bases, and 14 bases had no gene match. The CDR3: CASYTGGTGTLFF. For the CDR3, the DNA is TGCGCCAGCTATACTGGAGGGACAGGGACCCTGTTCTTC.

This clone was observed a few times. The chain's CDR3 is CASSAGVELYQPQHF. The CDR3 DNA reads TGTGCCAGCTCCGCCGGGGTAGAGTTGTATCAGCCCCAGCATTTT. The chain has TRBV5-5 and TRBJ1-5; no firm D call. Trimming removed 7 bases at V and 5 bases at J, with 19 bases between. This CDR3 region has 15 residues. In germline, CDR1 is SGHKS, CDR2 YYEKEE (reference sequence).

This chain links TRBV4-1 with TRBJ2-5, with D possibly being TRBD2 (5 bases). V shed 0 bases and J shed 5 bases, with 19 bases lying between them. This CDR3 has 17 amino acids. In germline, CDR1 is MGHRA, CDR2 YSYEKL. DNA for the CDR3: TGCGCCAGCAGCCAAGAACCCCCGGGAATCTTAGGGGAGACCCAGTACTTC. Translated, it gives CASSQEPPGILGETQYF.

The CDR3 nucleotides are TGTGCTAGTGGTTTGGTAGTGGGCCGACACACTGAAGCTTTCTTT. This sequence encodes CASGLVVGRHTEAFF. The gene calls are TRBV12-5 and TRBJ1-1; D not certain. The CDR3 sequence is 15 residues long. The germline CDR1 and CDR2 sequences are LGHNT and FRNRAP. V gave up 0 bases and J gave up 3 bases, with 11 bases separating them.

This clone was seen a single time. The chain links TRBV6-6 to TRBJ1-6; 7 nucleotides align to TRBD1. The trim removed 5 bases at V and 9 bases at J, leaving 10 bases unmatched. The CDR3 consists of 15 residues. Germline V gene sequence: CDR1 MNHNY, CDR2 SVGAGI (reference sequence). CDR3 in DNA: TGTGCCAGCAGTAAAAATCAGGGGGTTGGTTCACCCCTCCACTTT. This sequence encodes CASSKNQGVGSPLHF.

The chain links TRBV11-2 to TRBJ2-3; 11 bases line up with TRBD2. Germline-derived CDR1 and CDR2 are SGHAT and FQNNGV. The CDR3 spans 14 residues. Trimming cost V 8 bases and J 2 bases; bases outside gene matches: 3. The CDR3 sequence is CASRLAGPTDTQYF. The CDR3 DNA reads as TGTGCCAGCCGACTAGCGGGGCCCACAGATACGCAGTATTTT.

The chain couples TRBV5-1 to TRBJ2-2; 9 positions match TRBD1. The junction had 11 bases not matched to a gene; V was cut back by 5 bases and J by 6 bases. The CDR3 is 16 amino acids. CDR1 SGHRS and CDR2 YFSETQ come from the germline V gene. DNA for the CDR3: TGCGCCAGCAGAGAATGGACAGGGGTAGCATCCGGGGAGCTGTTTTTT. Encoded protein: CASREWTGVASGELFF. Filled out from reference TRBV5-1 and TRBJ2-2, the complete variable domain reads KAGVTQTPRYLIKTRGQQVTLSCSPISGHRSVSWYQQTPGQGLQFLFEYFSETQRNKGNFPGRFSGRQFSNSRSEMNVSTLELGDSALYLCASREWTGVASGELFFGEGSRLTVL.